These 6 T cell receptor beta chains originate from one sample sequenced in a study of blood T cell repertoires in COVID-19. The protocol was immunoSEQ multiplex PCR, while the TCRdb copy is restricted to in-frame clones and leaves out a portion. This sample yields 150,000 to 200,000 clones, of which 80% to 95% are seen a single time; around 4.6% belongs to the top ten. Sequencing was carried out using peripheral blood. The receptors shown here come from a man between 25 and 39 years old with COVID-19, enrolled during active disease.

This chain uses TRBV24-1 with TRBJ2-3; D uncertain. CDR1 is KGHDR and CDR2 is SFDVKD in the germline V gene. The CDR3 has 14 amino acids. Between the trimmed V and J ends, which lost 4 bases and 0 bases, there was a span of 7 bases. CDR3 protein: CATSETTSTDTQYF. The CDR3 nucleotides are TGTGCCACCAGTGAAACTACAAGCACAGATACGCAGTATTTT.

CDR3: CASFRGGTGSDTQYF. As DNA, the CDR3 is TGTGCCAGCTTCAGGGGCGGGACAGGGTCAGATACGCAGTATTTT. V usage is TRBV28 and J usage is TRBJ2-3; 9 bases map to TRBD1. This CDR3 has 15 amino acids. V was clipped by 8 bases and J by 4 bases; unmatched bases: 10. The germline V gene encodes CDR1 MDHEN and CDR2 SYDVKM.

The CDR3 DNA sequence: TGTGCCAGCTCACCACTAGGACAGGGTATAGCGAACACTGAAGCTTTCTTT. It is translated as CASSPLGQGIANTEAFF. The gene calls are TRBV18 and TRBJ1-1, with TRBD1 identical over 8 bases. The germline CDR1 and CDR2 sequences are KGHSH and LQKENI. The CDR3 extends over 17 amino acids. The V segment lost 1 base and the J segment 1 base; nucleotides outside the gene matches: 8.

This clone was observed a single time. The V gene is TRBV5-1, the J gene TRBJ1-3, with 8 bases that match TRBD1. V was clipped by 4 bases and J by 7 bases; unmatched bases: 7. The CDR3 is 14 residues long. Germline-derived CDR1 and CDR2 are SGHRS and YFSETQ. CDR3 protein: CASSAGQGTNTIYF. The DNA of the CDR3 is TGCGCCAGCAGCGCCGGACAGGGTACGAACACCATATATTTT. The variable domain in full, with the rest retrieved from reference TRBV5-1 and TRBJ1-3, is KAGVTQTPRYLIKTRGQQVTLSCSPISGHRSVSWYQQTPGQGLQFLFEYFSETQRNKGNFPGRFSGRQFSNSRSEMNVSTLELGDSALYLCASSAGQGTNTIYFGEGSWLTVV.

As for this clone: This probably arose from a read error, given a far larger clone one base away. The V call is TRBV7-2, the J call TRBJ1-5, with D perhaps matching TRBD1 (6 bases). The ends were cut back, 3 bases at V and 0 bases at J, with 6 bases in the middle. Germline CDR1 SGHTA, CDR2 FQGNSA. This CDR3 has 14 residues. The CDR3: CASSLDSSNQPQHF. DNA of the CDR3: TGTGCCAGCAGCTTGGACAGTAGCAATCAGCCCCAGCATTTT. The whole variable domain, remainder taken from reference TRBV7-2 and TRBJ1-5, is GAGVSQSPSNKVTEKGKDVELRCDPISGHTALYWYRQSLGQGLEFLIYFQGNSAPDKSGLPSDRFSAERTGGSVSTLTIQRTQQEDSAVYLCASSLDSSNQPQHFGDGTRLSIL.

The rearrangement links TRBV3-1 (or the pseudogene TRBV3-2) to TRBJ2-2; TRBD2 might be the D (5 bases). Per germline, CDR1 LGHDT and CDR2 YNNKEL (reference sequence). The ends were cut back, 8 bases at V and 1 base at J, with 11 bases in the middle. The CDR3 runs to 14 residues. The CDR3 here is CASLGGWNTGELFF. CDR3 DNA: TGTGCCAGCTTAGGCGGGTGGAACACCGGGGAGCTGTTTTTT.